Below, one T cell receptor beta chain is given with its context. Antigen: not known. The sample belongs to a study of cytomegalovirus exposure and HLA in healthy donors. CDR3 length equals 15 residues. CDR1 and CDR2 from the germline V gene are SGHRS and YFSETQ. J lost 8 bases, V lost 3 bases, and 10 bases had no gene match. Study outcomes and limitations: Researchers reportedly found TCR beta sequences accurately predicted most subjects' HLA-A and HLA-B alleles. Donors belonging to an Asian-associated ancestry cluster reportedly showed fewer N-insertions in productive TCRs than the approximately 700-donor mean, according to what a later analysis found. In a later analysis, about 17,000 TCR beta sequences were associated with HLA alleles at 0.05 false discovery rate.

Amplification used 60 Vbeta primers and 13 Jbeta primers. Authors' methods: Roughly 73 million unique TCR beta chains, roughly 11 million of them shared, were counted by a later analysis. Measured with immunoSEQ multiplex PCR; TCRdb has only the in-frame clones, and not every one. D and trimming were read from the DNA, whereas the V and J calls and clone size are those reported in that table. The table shows 170,000 or so clones, with 84% occurring only once. The chain employs TRBV5-1 and TRBJ1-4; TRBD1 agrees at 7 bases. Sequencing was performed on PBMCs. This TCR was sampled from a boy between 2 and 10 years old in good health and CMV-seronegative. The CDR3 DNA follows: TGCGCCAGCAGCTCTGGGACAGTTGCGGAGGAAAAACTGTTTTTT. It codes for CASSSGTVAEEKLFF.